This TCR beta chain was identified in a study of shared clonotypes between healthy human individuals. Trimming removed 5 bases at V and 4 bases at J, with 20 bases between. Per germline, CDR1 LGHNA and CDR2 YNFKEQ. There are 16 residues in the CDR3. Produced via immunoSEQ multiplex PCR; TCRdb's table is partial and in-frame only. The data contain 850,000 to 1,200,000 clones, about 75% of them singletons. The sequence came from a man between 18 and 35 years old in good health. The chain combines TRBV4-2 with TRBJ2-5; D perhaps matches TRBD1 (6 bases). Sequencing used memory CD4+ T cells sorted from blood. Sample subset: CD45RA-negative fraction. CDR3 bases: TGTGCCAGCAGCGGTGGGATGGGGGCCAGTACAGAGACCCAGTACTTC. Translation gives CASSGGMGASTETQYF.